The TCR beta chain described here comes from a study of blood T cells in healthy people across ages. General observations from the study: Possibly, changes in expanded clonotypes were confounded because donor CMV status was unknown.

Through a sample-barcoded 5' primer and a J-beta primer mix, a second PCR was run for roughly 6 to 12 cycles. TCRdb used MiXCR to reprocess the 5' RACE reads, holding one entry per CDR3 protein. This table has about 320,000 distinct CDR3 sequences, 27% appearing once. This clonotype was found many times. Its antigen is not identified. The CDR3 is made up of 16 amino acids. V was clipped by 7 bases and J by 2 bases; unmatched bases: 3. Sequenced sample: blood. The genes are TRBV12-3 or TRBV12-4 and TRBJ2-1; 15 bases are shared with TRBD2. The receptor comes from a woman in her 70s in good health. The CDR3: CASIRTSGRAYNEQFF. The CDR3 DNA reads TGTGCCAGCATTCGGACTAGCGGGAGGGCCTACAATGAGCAGTTCTTC.